This entry lists 10 T cell receptor beta chains sequenced from one sample in a study of T cell repertoires in cytomegalovirus infection. Antigen specificity for these receptors is unknown. MiXCR, applied by TCRdb to the reads, yields one record per CDR3 protein. The data contain fewer than 650,000 distinct CDR3 sequences, 35% to 50% of them singletons. The specimen was cultured PBMCs, collected from culture after CMV antigen stimulation. All receptors derive from a human donor in good health (CMV status not recorded). Some clones in this sample may be carry-over from other donors' samples.

V gene TRBV5-6 combines with J gene TRBJ1-6, with D uncertain. The CDR3 extends over 11 amino acids. The germline V gene encodes CDR1 SGHDT and CDR2 YYEEEE. The V end lost 0 bases, the J end lost 14 bases, and 6 bases lay between the germline ends. The CDR3 bases are TGTGCCAGCAGCTTGGCCGGGACCCTCCACTTT. Protein sequence: CASSLAGTLHF.

The rearrangement uses TRBV10-3 and TRBJ1-6, with a weak D call TRBD1 (6 bases). Germline CDR1 and CDR2: ENHRY and SYGVKD. There are 15 residues in the CDR3. V lost 4 bases to trimming and J lost 2 bases, with 9 bases between them. DNA of the CDR3: TGTGCCATCAGTGTACAGGGTGCCTATAATTCACCCCTCCACTTT. Translated, it gives CAISVQGAYNSPLHF.

This clonotype occurred a few times. The chain links TRBV20-1 to TRBJ2-4; D tentatively fits TRBD1 or TRBD2 (5 bases each). Germline V lookup: CDR1 DFQATT, CDR2 SNEGSKA (reference sequence). This CDR3 contains 12 residues. The CDR3 DNA follows: TGCAGCCCGATGGGACCCAAAAACATTCAGTACTTC. It codes for CSPMGPKNIQYF.

The table lists this clonotype with a few counts. The chain links TRBV6-2 or TRBV6-3 to TRBJ2-1; perhaps TRBD2 as D (6 bases). From germline, CDR1 is MNHEY and CDR2 SVGEGT. Between the trimmed V and J ends, which lost 6 bases and 0 bases, there was a span of 15 bases. CDR3 length: 16 amino acids. This chain's CDR3 is CASSSRDPSSYNEQFF. CDR3 sequence (DNA): TGTGCCAGCAGCTCGCGGGACCCGAGCTCCTACAATGAGCAGTTCTTC.

The V call is TRBV7-2, the J call TRBJ2-3, with 8 bases matching TRBD2. J was trimmed by 2 bases and V by 3 bases; bases with no gene match: 16. Per the germline V gene, CDR1 is SGHTA and CDR2 is FQGNSA. The length of the CDR3 is 19 residues. The CDR3 here is CASSFKPTGGGRVTDTQYF. CDR3 in DNA: TGTGCCAGCAGCTTTAAGCCTACGGGGGGGGGCCGGGTCACAGATACGCAGTATTTT.

The rearrangement joins TRBV20-1 to TRBJ1-1; D is possibly TRBD1 (6 bases). The CDR3 covers 15 residues. Between the trimmed V and J ends, which lost 0 bases and 2 bases, there was a span of 13 bases. The germline CDR1 and CDR2 sequences are DFQATT and SNEGSKA (reference sequence). DNA of the CDR3: TGCAGTGCTAGAGATCCGCGGGGGCCTAACACTGAAGCTTTCTTT. This encodes CSARDPRGPNTEAFF.

Only a few counts were recorded for this clonotype. DNA of the CDR3: TGTGCCAGCAGCTCCCCTCCGGGGGTCGCAAATACGCAGTATTTT. Encoded protein: CASSSPPGVANTQYF. The genes are TRBV7-2 and TRBJ2-3; perhaps TRBD2 as D (6 bases). The ends were cut back, 4 bases at V and 7 bases at J, with 18 bases in the middle. CDR1 and CDR2 from the germline V gene are SGHTA and FQGNSA. This CDR3 is 15 amino acids long.

V is TRBV6-2 or TRBV6-3 and J is TRBJ2-1; D unresolved. Germline CDR1 reads MNHEY; CDR2 reads SVGEGT. CDR3 size: 15 residues. V dropped 2 bases and J dropped 0 bases, with 8 bases sitting between them. The CDR3 DNA sequence: TGTGCCAGCAGTTACAGGCTCCACTCCTACAATGAGCAGTTCTTC. This sequence encodes CASSYRLHSYNEQFF.

This clonotype was seen more than once but under ten times. This chain connects TRBV7-2 to TRBJ2-1; D remains unclear. V was clipped by 4 bases and J by 7 bases, with 11 bases between them. Germline CDR1 reads SGHTA; CDR2 reads FQGNSA. The CDR3 consists of 13 residues. The CDR3 loop reads CASSSRFENEQFF. CDR3 coding DNA: TGTGCCAGCAGCTCCCGGTTCGAGAATGAGCAGTTCTTC.

The chain couples TRBV9 to TRBJ2-1; 8 nucleotides match TRBD1. V was clipped by 4 bases and J by 2 bases; unmatched bases: 5. The CDR3 runs 15 residues. Per germline, CDR1 SGDLS and CDR2 YYNGEE. This CDR3 is CASSWTGSTYNEQFF. CDR3 bases: TGTGCCAGCAGCTGGACAGGGTCTACCTACAATGAGCAGTTCTTC.